The entry below gives a single T cell receptor beta chain sequence along with its context. Its antigen is not identified. This specimen belongs to a study of human T cells and chemical hapten exposure. The overall study: Once 0.01% DPC had been applied to the upper back by patch test, readings were taken at 6 days.

Noted time point: patch test 3, about 24 weeks after DPC sensitization. Indicated treatment: therapeutic diphenylcyclopropenone sensitization with weekly scalp DPC. It was unfractionated whole blood from which total RNA was extracted. General observations from the study: Counts of TCRs expanded at PT1 correlated positively with patch test score. Significantly more large CDR3 similarity clusters arose among expanded TCRs than among controls.

TCRdb ran MiXCR on the RACE reads and lists one entry per CDR3 protein. Altogether just over 70,000 distinct CDR3 sequences are present, 8.5% to 14% being singletons, with the ten largest covering 1.4%. The CDR3 is made up of 14 amino acids. The germline CDR1 and CDR2 sequences are SQVTM and ANQGSEA. Trimming pared 6 bases from V and 2 bases from J, leaving 15 bases between. Material: whole blood, obtained in connection with sensitization to the hapten diphenylcyclopropenone (DPC). The sequence derives from a woman aged 45 to 65 with alopecia areata. Some clones in this sample may be carry-over from other donors' samples. V usage is TRBV29-1 and J usage is TRBJ2-3; D is perhaps TRBD2 (6 bases). The CDR3 is CSVLSDYHTDTQYF. CDR3 nucleotide sequence: TGCAGCGTCCTTTCGGACTACCACACAGATACGCAGTATTTT.